Shown below are 23 T cell receptor beta chains from a single sample sequenced in a study of cytomegalovirus exposure and HLA in healthy donors. The protocol was immunoSEQ multiplex PCR, while the TCRdb copy is restricted to in-frame clones and leaves out a portion. The sample yields approximately 150,000 clones, more than 80% seen once. Material: PBMCs. These TCRs come from a woman under 30 in good health and CMV-seropositive.

The gene calls are TRBV29-1 and TRBJ2-1; D is ambiguous. This CDR3 region has 12 residues. Trimming removed 0 bases at V and 13 bases at J, with 13 bases between. Germline CDR1 is SQVTM and CDR2 is ANQGSEA. CDR3 in amino acids: CSVEDPKQPQFF. Here the CDR3 DNA reads TGCAGCGTTGAAGATCCGAAACAACCACAGTTCTTC.

V and J are TRBV2 and TRBJ2-4; 7 bases are a match to TRBD1. The CDR3 has 14 amino acids. The J segment lost 7 bases and the V segment lost 4 bases, leaving 7 bases of the junction unmatched. The V gene's germline CDR1 is SNHLY and CDR2 FYNNEI. The CDR3 DNA reads TGTGCCAGCAGTGCTGACAGGGCGGTGAACATTCAGTACTTC. Its protein product is CASSADRAVNIQYF.

The CDR3 here is CASSRRGTGFGSPLHF. The CDR3 DNA reads TGTGCCAGCAGCCGTAGAGGGACAGGGTTTGGGTCACCCCTCCACTTT. The chain links TRBV11-2 to TRBJ1-6; 9 bases align to TRBD1. The ends lost 5 bases at V and 10 bases at J; junction bases unmatched: 12. The CDR3 spans 16 residues. Germline V gene lookup returns CDR1 SGHAT and CDR2 FQNNGV.

This chain links TRBV27 with TRBJ2-3; the match to TRBD2 covers 8 bases. Germline-derived CDR1 and CDR2 are MNHEY and SMNVEV (reference sequence). CDR3 length: 13 amino acids. The J segment lost 3 bases and the V segment lost 6 bases, leaving 2 bases of the junction unmatched. CDR3 protein: CASRASGTDTQYF. The CDR3 bases are TGTGCCAGCAGGGCTAGCGGGACAGATACGCAGTATTTT.

J is TRBJ2-3 and V is TRBV6-1; D is unclear. Germline lookup yields CDR1 MNHNS and CDR2 SASEGT. CDR3 length: 13 residues. V lost 7 bases and J lost 3, with 11 bases in between. The CDR3 is CASNSGETDTQYF. The CDR3 nucleotides are TGTGCCAGCAATTCAGGCGAGACAGATACGCAGTATTTT.

V usage is TRBV11-2 and J usage is TRBJ2-5, with TRBD1 matching over 8 bases. V dropped 4 bases and J dropped 2; count of bases not matched to a gene: 9. The CDR3 length is 16 residues. Germline V gives CDR1 SGHAT, CDR2 FQNNGV. The chain's CDR3 is CASSSPGGQVQETQYF. CDR3 bases: TGTGCCAGCAGCTCCCCTGGGGGACAGGTACAAGAGACCCAGTACTTC. The whole variable domain, filled in from reference TRBV11-2 and TRBJ2-5, reads EAGVAQSPRYKIIEKRQSVAFWCNPISGHATLYWYQQILGQGPKLLIQFQNNGVVDDSQLPKDRFSAERLKGVDSTLKIQPAKLEDSAVYLCASSSPGGQVQETQYFGPGTRLLVL.

V gene TRBV4-1 combines with J gene TRBJ2-3; D perhaps matches TRBD2 (6 bases). The germline V and J ends were trimmed by 1 base and 6 bases, with 11 bases remaining between them. The CDR3 spans 14 residues. Germline V gene lookup returns CDR1 MGHRA and CDR2 YSYEKL. The CDR3 reads CASSQVGGKDTQYF. CDR3 bases: TGCGCCAGCAGCCAAGTGGGCGGGAAGGATACGCAGTATTTT.

V usage is TRBV5-1 and J usage is TRBJ1-4, with 7 bases identical to TRBD1. Germline CDR1 SGHRS, CDR2 YFSETQ. The CDR3 is 16 amino acids. The junction had 7 bases not matched to a gene; V was cut back by 0 bases and J by 5 bases. The CDR3 spells CASSLAGRGQNEKLFF. The CDR3 region has the DNA TGCGCCAGCAGCTTGGCCGGGAGGGGGCAGAATGAAAAACTGTTTTTT.

The CDR3 loop is CASGRTSGTSYNEQFF. The CDR3 DNA is TGTGCCAGCGGGCGGACTAGCGGGACCTCCTACAATGAGCAGTTCTTC. The genes are TRBV11-2 and TRBJ2-1, with 12 bases lining up with TRBD2. The V gene end was trimmed by 8 bases and the J gene end by 0 bases; junction bases not matched to a gene: 5. Germline V gene sequence: CDR1 SGHAT, CDR2 FQNNGV. This CDR3 region has 16 residues.

The chain has TRBV7-2 and TRBJ2-5, with 9 bases lining up with TRBD2. Germline values: CDR1 SGHTA, CDR2 FQGNSA. The CDR3 contains 15 residues. With V trimmed by 6 bases and J by 6 bases, 11 bases remained unmatched. The chain's CDR3 is CASSHQAGGPKTQYF. The CDR3 nucleotides read TGTGCCAGCAGTCACCAGGCGGGGGGGCCGAAGACCCAGTACTTC.

The chain employs TRBV9 and TRBJ2-1; perhaps TRBD2 as D (6 bases). Looked up from germline, CDR1 is SGDLS and CDR2 is YYNGEE. This CDR3 has 15 amino acids. V lost 4 bases to trimming and J lost 1 base, with 12 bases between them. The CDR3 sequence: CASSISGVSYNEQFF. CDR3 DNA sequence: TGTGCCAGCAGCATTAGCGGTGTTTCCTACAATGAGCAGTTCTTC.

This sequence joins TRBV18 and TRBJ1-1, with D maybe TRBD1 (5 bases). The CDR3 sequence is 11 residues long. The V end lost 5 bases, the J end lost 5 bases, and 6 bases lay between the germline ends. CDR1 and CDR2 (germline): KGHSH, LQKENI. CDR3: CASSGATEAFF. CDR3 coding DNA: TGTGCCAGCTCAGGGGCTACTGAAGCTTTCTTT.

The chain combines TRBV19 with TRBJ2-7, with 7 nucleotides matching TRBD1. The junction had 7 bases not matched to a gene; V was cut back by 4 bases and J by 1 base. Germline V gene data show CDR1 as LNHDA and CDR2 as SQIVND (reference sequence). This CDR3 has 15 amino acids. The CDR3 nucleotides read TGTGCCAGTAGTACTGGGGGACAGTTGTCCTACGAGCAGTACTTC. This translates into CASSTGGQLSYEQYF.

This chain uses TRBV19 with TRBJ2-7, with D possibly TRBD2 on 5 matching bases. CDR1 LNHDA and CDR2 SQIVND come from the germline V gene (reference sequence). The V end was cut by 0 bases, the J end by 3 bases, with 9 bases between. The CDR3 has 14 residues. CDR3 DNA sequence: TGTGCCAGTAGTATAGATCACGGGGTCTACGAGCAGTACTTC. The encoded protein is CASSIDHGVYEQYF.

This clone was counted once. The genes are TRBV2 and TRBJ1-2; 7 bases map to TRBD1. There are 15 residues in the CDR3. The germline gives CDR1 SNHLY, CDR2 FYNNEI. V was pared by 4 bases and J by 5 bases, with 10 bases of the junction left unmatched. The CDR3 protein is CASSGALAGGYGYTF. DNA for the CDR3: TGTGCCAGCAGTGGAGCTTTGGCAGGGGGGTATGGCTACACCTTC.

This clone was seen a single time. The J gene is TRBJ1-1, the V gene TRBV29-1; weak D call: TRBD1 (5 bases). From germline, CDR1 is SQVTM and CDR2 ANQGSEA. V was pared by 2 bases and J by 4 bases, with 14 bases between. The CDR3 spans 14 residues. The CDR3 protein is CSVEILAGLTEAFF. The CDR3 DNA reads as TGCAGCGTTGAAATATTGGCAGGGCTCACTGAAGCTTTCTTT.

The chain recombines TRBV28 with TRBJ1-2, with a tentative D call TRBD1 (5 bases). This CDR3 has 14 amino acids. Trimming cost V 3 bases and J 4 bases, with 12 bases left between them. The V gene's germline CDR1 is MDHEN and CDR2 SYDVKM. The CDR3 is CASSLDKTLYGYTF. The CDR3 DNA reads TGTGCCAGCAGTTTGGACAAGACCCTCTATGGCTACACCTTC.

The chain combines TRBV10-2 with TRBJ1-1; 9 bases line up with TRBD1. The V gene end was trimmed by 0 bases and the J gene end by 0 bases; junction bases not matched to a gene: 5. Germline assignment: CDR1 WSHSY and CDR2 SAAADI. This CDR3 comprises 17 residues. CDR3 DNA sequence: TGCGCCAGCAGTGAGTCGAGGGGGACAGGGATGAACACTGAAGCTTTCTTT. Protein: CASSESRGTGMNTEAFF.

This chain uses TRBV7-6 with TRBJ2-7, with D perhaps matching TRBD1 (5 bases). V was trimmed by 5 bases and J by 5 bases, leaving 16 bases between them. Germline lookup yields CDR1 SGHVS and CDR2 FNYEAQ. The CDR3 consists of 14 residues. The CDR3 sequence is CASSLRQGKDEQYF. For the CDR3, the DNA is TGTGCCAGCAGCCTCCGTCAGGGTAAGGACGAGCAGTACTTC.

V usage is TRBV7-3 and J usage is TRBJ2-1; D may be TRBD1 (6 bases). This CDR3 region has 15 residues. Deletions cut 2 bases from V and 6 bases from J, with 14 bases between. Germline V CDR1 and CDR2: SGHTA, FQGTGA. This CDR3 is CASSLQGQGFNEQFF. The CDR3, as DNA: TGTGCCAGCAGCTTACAGGGGCAGGGGTTCAATGAGCAGTTCTTC.

The chain joins TRBV15 to TRBJ2-5, with D possibly matching TRBD1 (7 bases). V gave up 6 bases and J gave up 5 bases, with 16 bases separating them. Germline loops: CDR1 LNHNV, CDR2 YYDKDF (reference sequence). CDR3 length equals 14 residues. The DNA of the CDR3 is TGTGCCACCAGGATCCCAGGGGGGCGGGAGACCCAGTACTTC. The encoded protein is CATRIPGGRETQYF.

This sequence joins TRBV15 and TRBJ2-5, with TRBD1 matching over 9 bases. Germline V gives CDR1 LNHNV, CDR2 YYDKDF (reference sequence). With V trimmed by 4 bases and J by 1 base, 1 base remained unmatched. This CDR3 is 14 amino acids long. Written as DNA, the CDR3 is TGTGCCACCAGCACGGGACAGGGCCAAGAGACCCAGTACTTC. Translating gives CATSTGQGQETQYF.

The rearrangement joins TRBV7-2 to TRBJ2-7; D unresolved. This CDR3 has 11 amino acids. V dropped 8 bases and J dropped 0 bases, with 5 bases sitting between them. CDR1 and CDR2 (germline): SGHTA, FQGNSA. CDR3 in amino acids: CASGPSYEQYF. The CDR3 nucleotides read TGTGCCAGCGGCCCCTCCTACGAGCAGTACTTC.